This note documents a single T cell receptor (beta chain) sequence. Its matching antigen is unknown. Trimming pared 6 bases from V and 2 bases from J, leaving 12 bases between. The germline V gene encodes CDR1 MGHDK and CDR2 SYGVNS. The CDR3 runs to 14 residues. This entry is derived from a study of shared clonotypes between healthy human individuals. Notes on the study in general: Non-shared clonotypes displayed generation probabilities falling below those of clonotypes present in all four donors.

Data came from immunoSEQ multiplex PCR; TCRdb stores just in-frame clones and leaves some out. The table shows approximately 1.9 million clones, with 93% occurring only once. The naive CD8 fraction comprised CD45RO-negative cells positively selected for CCR7 and excluded terminally differentiated effector memory CD45RA+ cells. Donors were healthy HIV-negative adults without recent acute infections or vaccinations. Everyone who donated was a Caucasian adult who lived in Nashville, Tennessee. J is TRBJ2-3 and V is TRBV25-1; D might be TRBD2 (5 bases). The receptor was isolated from a man aged 18 to 29 in good health. Some clones in this sample may be carry-over from other donors' samples. What was sequenced was naive CD8+ T cells from PBMCs. The CDR3 region is CASREVSHTDTQYF. CDR3 nucleotides: TGTGCCAGCAGGGAGGTCAGTCACACAGATACGCAGTATTTT.